One and the same sample provided the 26 T cell receptor beta chains below, sequenced in a study of T cell responses to AZD1222 COVID-19 vaccine. The method was immunoSEQ multiplex PCR; TCRdb's version includes in-frame clones alone and lacks a portion of them. The sample holds over 60,000 clones, roughly 84% seen once. The sample consisted of peripheral blood, taken on day 0 of AZD1222 vaccination. The receptors stem from an adult in good health.

The chain combines TRBV6-5 with TRBJ1-2, with a possible D match to TRBD1 (6 bases). There are 12 residues in the CDR3. CDR1 is MNHEY, CDR2 SVGAGI, per germline. V shed 8 bases and J shed 4 bases, with 11 bases lying between them. The CDR3 loop reads CASRAGVYGYTF. The CDR3 nucleotides read TGTGCCAGCCGAGCAGGGGTCTATGGCTACACCTTC.

This chain links TRBV4-1 with TRBJ1-1; no definite D call. V was cut by 0 bases and J by 6 bases, with 8 bases left in between. From germline, CDR1 is MGHRA and CDR2 YSYEKL. CDR3 length equals 13 residues. CDR3 region: CASSQDTAAEAFF. The CDR3 DNA reads TGCGCCAGCAGCCAAGATACGGCCGCTGAAGCTTTCTTT.

V gene TRBV2 combines with J gene TRBJ1-1; D call uncertain. Trimming stripped 1 base from V and 5 bases from J, with 14 bases between. Germline V CDR1 and CDR2: SNHLY, FYNNEI. This CDR3 is 15 amino acids long. This chain's CDR3 is CASSEGDWGGTEAFF. In DNA form, the CDR3 reads TGTGCCAGCAGTGAAGGTGATTGGGGAGGTACTGAAGCTTTCTTT. The full variable domain, completed using reference TRBV2 and TRBJ1-1, is EPEVTQTPSHQVTQMGQEVILRCVPISNHLYFYWYRQILGQKVEFLVSFYNNEISEKSEIFDDQFSVERPDGSNFTLKIRSTKLEDSAMYFCASSEGDWGGTEAFFGQGTRLTVV.

This clone was seen a single time. The chain recombines TRBV11-2 with TRBJ1-4, with TRBD1 matching 8 bases. Per germline, CDR1 SGHAT and CDR2 FQNNGV. This CDR3 spans 15 amino acids. J was trimmed by 8 bases and V by 6 bases; bases with no gene match: 11. DNA for the CDR3: TGTGCCAGCAGAAAACTACAGGGGGGACGAGAAAAACTGTTTTTT. This sequence encodes CASRKLQGGREKLFF.

The sample holds one count of this clone. The chain couples TRBV5-6 to TRBJ2-3; maybe TRBD2 (6 bases). The CDR3 is 16 amino acids. CDR1 is SGHDT, CDR2 YYEEEE, per germline. V lost 4 bases and J 1 base, leaving 16 bases between the germline ends. The CDR3 DNA reads TGTGCCAGCAGCCAACCGAGCGGGTTCCGCACAGATACGCAGTATTTT. Translating it yields CASSQPSGFRTDTQYF.

This chain joins TRBV19 and TRBJ1-6, with TRBD1 identical over 8 bases. The CDR3 is made up of 15 amino acids. The ends lost 5 bases at V and 7 bases at J; junction bases unmatched: 7. Germline assignment: CDR1 LNHDA and CDR2 SQIVND (reference sequence). CDR3 sequence (DNA): TGTGCCAGTAGTTATGGACAGGGCTTCAATTCACCCCTCCACTTT. Amino acid sequence: CASSYGQGFNSPLHF.

The rearrangement uses TRBV7-2 and TRBJ2-7; the match to TRBD2 covers 12 bases. Germline loops: CDR1 SGHTA, CDR2 FQGNSA. The CDR3 sequence is 17 residues long. The V gene end was trimmed by 6 bases and the J gene end by 0 bases; junction bases not matched to a gene: 9. CDR3 amino acids: CASSRPGLAGHSYEQYF. The CDR3, as DNA: TGTGCCAGCAGTCGTCCGGGACTAGCGGGCCACTCCTACGAGCAGTACTTC.

The chain joins TRBV30 to TRBJ1-1; no firm D call. Trimming shortened V by 4 bases and J by 1 base, and 4 bases separated the two germline ends. The CDR3 runs 11 residues. The germline V gene encodes CDR1 GTSNPN and CDR2 SVGIG (reference sequence). The CDR3 region is CAWNKNTEAFF. The CDR3, as DNA: TGTGCCTGGAATAAGAACACTGAAGCTTTCTTT.

The chain carries TRBV7-2 and TRBJ2-7, with D possibly matching TRBD2 (7 bases). From germline, CDR1 is SGHTA and CDR2 FQGNSA. The CDR3 consists of 14 residues. V dropped 2 bases and J dropped 4 bases, with 12 bases sitting between them. The DNA of the CDR3 is TGTGCCAGCAGCTTACGGGGGGCAGAATACGAGCAGTACTTC. Encoded protein: CASSLRGAEYEQYF.

V is TRBV7-9 and J is TRBJ1-5; D is possibly TRBD1 (5 bases). The CDR3 spans 15 residues. The ends were cut back, 5 bases at V and 6 bases at J, with 17 bases in the middle. Per the germline V gene, CDR1 is SEHNR and CDR2 is FQNEAQ (reference sequence). For the CDR3, the DNA is TGTGCCAGCAGCACCGGGAGGGGTGGAACTCAGCCCCAGCATTTT. Its protein product is CASSTGRGGTQPQHF.

V is TRBV15 and J is TRBJ2-7, with D maybe TRBD1 (6 bases). Germline CDR1 reads LNHNV; CDR2 reads YYDKDF (reference sequence). With 3 bases removed from V and 6 bases from J, the gap between germline ends came to 18 bases. This CDR3 comprises 15 residues. The CDR3 DNA sequence: TGTGCCACCAGCAGTAGTCGGGACAAGGTATCCGAGCAGTACTTC. It is translated as CATSSSRDKVSEQYF.

The V gene is TRBV2, the J gene TRBJ1-1, with D possibly being TRBD1 (6 bases). The CDR3 sequence is 13 residues long. In germline, CDR1 is SNHLY, CDR2 FYNNEI. V dropped 6 bases and J dropped 0 bases, with 8 bases sitting between them. Written as DNA, the CDR3 is TGTGCCAGCAGGGACAGTCTGAACACTGAAGCTTTCTTT. This sequence encodes CASRDSLNTEAFF.

Here the CDR3 reads CASSLAAVQETQYF. The CDR3 nucleotides are TGTGCCAGCAGCTTGGCAGCGGTTCAAGAGACCCAGTACTTC. V and J are TRBV7-8 and TRBJ2-5; tentative D call: TRBD2 (5 bases). The V and J ends lost 3 bases and 2 bases respectively, with 10 bases between them. This CDR3 contains 14 residues. Germline V gene data show CDR1 as SGHVS and CDR2 as FQNEAQ.

The CDR3 sequence: CASREGLAESDTQYF. The CDR3, as DNA: TGTGCCAGCAGAGAGGGACTAGCGGAGTCAGATACGCAGTATTTT. The rearrangement joins TRBV6-4 to TRBJ2-3; 11 positions match TRBD2. Trimming took 6 bases from V and 4 from J; bases not matched to a gene: 6. CDR3 size: 15 residues. The germline V gene has CDR1 MRHNA and CDR2 SNTAGT.

The chain carries TRBV2 and TRBJ2-3; perhaps TRBD2 as D (6 bases). This CDR3 contains 16 residues. V was cut by 11 bases and J by 4 bases, with 25 bases left in between. Germline V lookup: CDR1 SNHLY, CDR2 FYNNEI. The CDR3 DNA follows: TGTGCCGGTCTGCCGGGACTTCTACTGGGGGCAGATACGCAGTATTTT. As protein: CAGLPGLLLGADTQYF.

This chain joins TRBV2 and TRBJ2-7; D unclear. Trimming took 8 bases from V and 5 from J, leaving 4 bases between them. Germline lookup yields CDR1 SNHLY and CDR2 FYNNEI. This CDR3 has 9 amino acids. The CDR3 DNA sequence: TGTGCCAGCGGAGACGAGCAGTACTTC. This gives the protein CASGDEQYF.

The chain links TRBV27 to TRBJ2-6, with D maybe TRBD2 (6 bases). Trimming took off 4 bases at V and 0 bases at J, with 13 bases between the two ends. In germline, CDR1 is MNHEY, CDR2 SMNVEV (reference sequence). This CDR3 comprises 17 residues. The CDR3 spells CASSSWTGVSGANVLTF. DNA for the CDR3: TGTGCCAGCAGTTCTTGGACGGGGGTCTCTGGGGCCAACGTCCTGACTTTC.

The CDR3 sequence is CASSQAQGGNTEAFF. In nucleotides, the CDR3 is TGCGCCAGCAGCCAGGCCCAGGGAGGTAACACTGAAGCTTTCTTT. This chain joins TRBV5-1 and TRBJ1-1; the D gene is possibly TRBD1 (5 bases). Between the trimmed V and J ends, which lost 4 bases and 2 bases, there was a span of 15 bases. Per germline, CDR1 SGHRS and CDR2 YFSETQ. CDR3 length equals 15 residues.

The chain carries TRBV10-3 and TRBJ1-2; TRBD1 might be the D (6 bases). Germline CDR1 ENHRY, CDR2 SYGVKD. The ends were cut back, 0 bases at V and 8 bases at J, with 13 bases in the middle. This CDR3 has 14 amino acids. The chain's CDR3 is CAISESGWGRGYTF. The CDR3 nucleotides read TGTGCCATCAGTGAGTCAGGATGGGGGCGAGGCTACACCTTC.

This clone was seen only a few times. This chain's CDR3 is CASSIFIRQNSPLHF. CDR3 DNA sequence: TGTGCCAGTAGTATCTTCATCCGCCAAAATTCACCCCTCCACTTT. The gene calls are TRBV19 and TRBJ1-6; D uncertain. V shed 3 bases and J shed 7 bases, with 13 bases lying between them. The length of the CDR3 is 15 residues. Germline CDR1 is LNHDA and CDR2 is SQIVND (reference sequence). Full variable domain (remainder filled in from reference TRBV19 and TRBJ1-6): DGGITQSPKYLFRKEGQNVTLSCEQNLNHDAMYWYRQDPGQGLRLIYYSQIVNDFQKGDIAEGYSVSREKKESFPLTVTSAQKNPTAFYLCASSIFIRQNSPLHFGNGTRLTVT.

CDR3: CASSLLQGSKAFF. CDR3 DNA: TGTGCCAGCAGCTTGCTTCAGGGATCTAAGGCTTTCTTT. This chain links TRBV11-3 with TRBJ1-1; TRBD1 is a possible D gene (5 bases). Between the trimmed V and J ends, which lost 3 bases and 11 bases, there was a span of 16 bases. CDR3 size: 13 residues. Germline CDR1 reads SGHNT; CDR2 reads YENEEA.

In this sample, this clone turned up once. The chain couples TRBV28 to TRBJ1-5; D uncertain. V was shortened by 7 bases and J by 6 bases, with 25 bases between the two germline ends. This CDR3 has 17 amino acids. Germline CDR1 reads MDHEN; CDR2 reads SYDVKM. The CDR3 DNA follows: TGTGCCAGCATAGCTGTGGACCGCCCCTTCTACGGTCAGCCCCAGCATTTT. Protein product: CASIAVDRPFYGQPQHF.

The chain couples TRBV2 to TRBJ1-2; a possible D gene is TRBD1 (6 bases). V was trimmed by 7 bases and J by 6 bases, leaving 18 bases between them. This CDR3 comprises 14 residues. The germline V gene has CDR1 SNHLY and CDR2 FYNNEI. The CDR3 region is CASTLRGTGHGYTF. In DNA, the CDR3 is TGTGCCAGCACCCTAAGGGGGACGGGGCATGGCTACACCTTC.

J is TRBJ2-6 and V is TRBV19, with a possible D match to TRBD2 (5 bases). This CDR3 comprises 15 residues. Trimming removed 5 bases at V and 1 base at J, with 9 bases between. Germline-derived CDR1 and CDR2 are LNHDA and SQIVND (reference sequence). CDR3: CASSFSGSGANVLTF. The CDR3 nucleotides read TGTGCCAGTAGTTTCTCGGGGTCTGGGGCCAACGTCCTGACTTTC.

This chain links TRBV6-5 with TRBJ1-1; D is unresolved. Looked up from germline, CDR1 is MNHEY and CDR2 is SVGAGI. Between the trimmed V and J ends, which lost 7 bases and 10 bases, there was a span of 13 bases. This CDR3 is 11 amino acids long. The CDR3 region has the DNA TGTGCCAGCATTTTCAGTCGGGGAGCTTTCTTT. Translation: CASIFSRGAFF.

This chain connects TRBV9 to TRBJ1-1; tentative D call: TRBD1 (5 bases). CDR1 is SGDLS and CDR2 is YYNGEE in the germline V gene. Trimming cost V 0 bases and J 1 base, with 10 bases left between them. The CDR3 totals 15 residues. CDR3 amino acids: CASSVGVTENTEAFF. The CDR3, as DNA: TGTGCCAGCAGCGTAGGGGTGACAGAGAACACTGAAGCTTTCTTT. Full variable domain (rest looked up from reference TRBV9 and TRBJ1-1): DSGVTQTPKHLITATGQRVTLRCSPRSGDLSVYWYQQSLDQGLQFLIQYYNGEERAKGNILERFSAQQFPDLHSELNLSSLELGDSALYFCASSVGVTENTEAFFGQGTRLTVV.